This section outlines one T cell receptor beta chain sequence together with its context. This receptor's antigen is unknown. Per-base quality was not reported, and no clone a single base away is much larger than it. In total, roughly 670 healthy bone marrow donors made up the cohort. At the time of sampling, all cohort members were nominally healthy, though unrecorded immune exposures were likely present. The donor tested CMV seronegative and was one of the 352 seronegative cohort members. A peripheral blood sample was collected from each donor, and TCR beta sequencing was performed on peripheral blood mononuclear cells. Genomic DNA extraction from the blood cell samples was performed with the Qiagen DNeasy Blood Extraction Kit. The sample is drawn from a study of cytomegalovirus exposure and HLA in healthy donors (TCRdb year 2017). Regarding the research as a whole: An earlier analysis of around 600 of the donors reported about 250 Gb of sequence data and 100 million to 130 million unique TCR beta sequences from 190 million or so T cells. An early release covering roughly 600 HLA-typed donors comprised 300 to 350 gigabases of sequencing data and tens of millions of unique TCR sequences. The genetic ancestry cluster associated with self-reported Caucasian donors included 81% of the 398 genotyped donors. The aim of the study was to test whether cataloging public T cell receptors could identify signatures of past pathogen exposure. The study used immunosequencing to profile the T cell repertoires of under 700 subjects and linked those repertoires to cytomegalovirus serostatus. Along with the 666-subject first cohort, a separate validation cohort of about 110 different subjects was used. To predict cytomegalovirus infection status, the study brought together high-throughput TCR immunosequencing, statistical association of individual TCRs with disease status, and machine learning. To study patterns of TCR occurrence, a later analysis re-analyzed previously published TCR beta repertoires from 550 to 800 donors and added high-resolution HLA genotyping. In the later analysis, no new phenotypic data were used to find candidate immune exposures; instead, reliance was placed on TCR beta sequences and their occurrence across donors. To decide whether each TCR beta V gene segment behaved as functional or pseudogenic, an earlier analysis of fewer than 750 of the donors relied on high-throughput TCR beta sequencing. Donor age, sex, ethnicity and CMV serostatus were collected together with the repertoire data. A later genetic analysis took genome-wide SNP genotypes for about 55% of the roughly 700 donors and used that subset as a discovery cohort. All discovery cohort repertoires had been generated using a single sequencing platform. Class I and class II HLA loci were covered by the typing at four-digit resolution. The number of donors typed differed by locus, with about 629-630 for A, B, C, DRB1 and DQB1, roughly 520 for DQA1, over 600 for DPA1, and under 490 for DPB1. Four or five DR-DQ haplotypes were handled as single units for association and clustering because linkage in the cohort was strong. On average, roughly 240,000 unique TCR beta nucleotide sequences were sequenced per donor among 398 genotyped donors of the cohort, with roughly 20% of those sequences being non-productive.

Paper-wide results and their limitations: Several of the top co-occurrence clusters appeared to be linked to parvovirus B19, influenza, CMV and Epstein-Barr virus, according to a later analysis. In an earlier analysis of fewer than 750 of the donors, most TCR beta V segments were observed in productive rearrangements about 87% or about 30% of the time, broadly matching IMGT annotations. In a later genetic analysis, a missense DCLRE1C variant was associated with V-gene and J-gene trimming of TCR beta chains, and the association was replicated in an independent cohort. The sequencing pipeline was judged likely to have produced a cluster of highly shared sequence variants as a technical artifact. Correlated functional status among segregating V segments might reflect linkage disequilibrium, but an unknown experimental factor could not be ruled out. In vitro tests confirmed that a few of the cytomegalovirus-associated TCR beta chains recognize cytomegalovirus antigens. Because counts were too low, fewer than 20 rarely observed V segments, including chromosome 9 orphons, were excluded from the earlier analysis of 587 of the donors. Compared with the approximately 600-donor mean, donors in an Asian-associated ancestry cluster had fewer N-insertions in productive TCRs, according to a later genetic analysis. The study listed approximately 150 TCR beta chains as associated with cytomegalovirus. When HLA alleles, especially DR and DQ, strongly co-occurred, attributing TCR associations to individual alleles was difficult. A later analysis found that TCR association rates varied across HLA loci, with DRB1 alleles showing the most associated TCRs and HLA-C alleles the fewest. Presence/absence analyses assumed roughly uniform sequencing depth across donors, an assumption that may not hold. Across donors, most TCR sequences were observed very rarely, whereas some public TCRs were present in many individuals. In both the original and validation cohorts, the classifier was reported to diagnose cytomegalovirus status with high specificity and sensitivity. The authors suggested that the approach could potentially be generalized to other disease states and immunological phenotypes. A later analysis associated 16,951 TCR beta sequences with specific HLA alleles at a false discovery rate of 0.05. The cohort was sequenced for TCR beta chains only, and without alpha or paired-chain data the features that could be detected were limited. In a later analysis, HLA-associated TCR beta chains were found to be more clonally expanded and to have lower generation probabilities than equally common non-associated chains. The only immune exposure information available for the cohort was CMV serostatus. A further reported finding was that TCR beta sequences accurately predicted the HLA-A and HLA-B alleles for most subjects in the first cohort. Because HLA typing was missing for some donors at each locus, association tests included only the typed subset. Some IMGT-functional V segments, including TRBV6-2 and TRBV6-3, could not be distinguished by the 87-base-pair reads and were therefore excluded. According to a later analysis, most CMV-associated TCR beta chains appeared to be HLA-restricted, and the HLA associations seemed to be driven largely by CMV exposure.

Library preparation employed the immunoSEQ multiplex PCR assay. For the multiplex PCR, a mixture combining 60 forward primers for TCR Vbeta segments and 13 reverse primers for TCR Jbeta segments was used. The CDR3 region of rearranged TCR beta genes was amplified from genomic DNA by a multiplex PCR assay. On the Illumina HiSeq System, the amplified TCR beta libraries were sequenced as 87-base-pair reads. The original methods were these. In a later analysis, some 80 million unique TCR beta chains were counted across the 500 to 850 repertoires, and roughly 11 million of these chains were shared by at least two donors. Raw reads were error-corrected and collapsed into unique sequences by a nearest-neighbor algorithm in which closely related sequences were merged to remove PCR and sequencing errors. Alignment of CDR3 sequences to IMGT reference sequences was used to assign V, D and J gene segments. For a sequence to be retained, a match of at least six nucleotides to both a V gene segment and a J gene segment was required. A rearrangement was called productive if the CDR3 had no stop codons and remained in frame with V and J, and every other rearrangement was called non-productive. CDR3 was defined by IMGT convention, running from the second conserved V-encoded cysteine to the conserved J-encoded phenylalanine. The earlier analysis of about 610 of the donors excluded sequences that lacked an unambiguous match to a single V gene segment. In an earlier analysis of 587 of the donors, a V segment was called functional when productive rearrangements were above 56.7%, and segregating when the standard deviation between donors exceeded 5%. A statistical classification framework was built to diagnose cytomegalovirus status from the catalog of TCR beta chain sequences. In a later analysis, V and J genes were assigned by comparing TCR nucleotide sequences against IMGT/GENE-DB human TR gene sequences. Using the TCRdist pipeline, a later analysis assigned CDR3 sequences along with most-parsimonious VDJ recombination scenarios. In a later analysis, every TCR beta chain was defined by the combination of its CDR3 amino acid sequence and its V-gene family, and reads without a unique V-gene family were dropped. In a later analysis, 450 to 600 highly shared, low-generation-probability nucleotide sequences were removed to address suspected cross-contamination and a sequencing artifact. In a later analysis, a clonal expansion index for each public chain was calculated from normalized within-repertoire ranks of inferred template counts. Generation probabilities in a later analysis came from a VDJ recombination model fitted to out-of-frame rearrangements, and those results were checked against IGoR. In a later analysis, hypergeometric tests were used to score TCR-TCR, TCR-HLA and TCR-CMV co-occurrence, with a repertoire-size bias correction applied to TCR pairs. In a later analysis, false discovery rates were estimated by permuting HLA or CMV assignments 20 times. In a later analysis, co-occurring TCRs were grouped using DBSCAN, with TCRdist sequence similarity added in when clustering inside HLA-allele-positive subsets. Repertoires with fewer than 30,000 or more than 120,000 public chains were left out of co-occurrence clustering, as were a handful of repertoires with anomalous nucleotide sharing. TCRdb took over this immuneACCESS table, retaining in-frame rearrangements with V and J assigned. Such tables are incomplete; in checked studies, under half of the missing clones stem from an unresolved V gene, and the remainder is unexplained. The V and J calls and the clone size are those of that table, but D and trimming were determined from the DNA. This sample comprises about 180,000 clones, roughly four fifths of them detected only once. Of the sample, more than 0.4% falls within the top ten clones.

The germline V gene (reference sequence) yields LNHDA for CDR1 and SQIVND for CDR2. CDR3 length: 15 amino acids, cysteine to phenylalanine. CDR3 DNA is the only sequence kept; it has 45 bases, read in frame from the first base. Trimming takes 1 base from V and 3 bases from J, and the germline ends sit 10 bases apart. This receptor was obtained from a woman aged 45-59 years in good health and CMV-seronegative. The receptor chain draws on TRBV19 and TRBJ1-5, with no D gene named confidently. Input material: PBMCs. The CDR3 protein is CASSIGAAPNQPQHF. The bases are TGTGCCAGTAGTATAGGAGCAGCGCCCAATCAGCCCCAGCATTTT.